The TCR beta chain described here comes from a study of OX40 agonist ivuxolimab in advanced cancers. Overall study: Patients treated during dose escalation were battling hepatocellular carcinoma, melanoma, renal cell or head and neck cancer. Findings of the study overall: Low levels of normalized T-cell clonal expansion also appeared in some nonresponders. Average numbers of expanded clones were greater in CD8+ T cells than in CD4+.

Clones were read by immunoSEQ multiplex PCR, and TCRdb kept only the in-frame ones, dropping some. The top ten clones hold roughly 4.9% of a sample with over 75,000 clones, roughly 86% of them seen once. From germline, CDR1 is SGHKS and CDR2 YYEKEE (reference sequence). Losses at the gene ends were 1 base for V and 0 bases for J; bases not matched to a gene: 3. The CDR3 spans 16 residues. A note on this clone: Its specificity is not known.

Sample: CD4+ or CD8+ T cells sorted from blood, taken in a trial of the OX40 agonist ivuxolimab. This sequence was found in an adult with an advanced solid tumor such as melanoma, head and neck, liver or kidney cancer. The chain links TRBV5-5 to TRBJ2-3; TRBD2 agrees at 9 bases. The CDR3 here is CASSLMAGGSTDTQYF. The CDR3 DNA reads as TGTGCCAGCAGCTTGATGGCGGGAGGGAGCACAGATACGCAGTATTTT.